These 11 T cell receptor beta chains originate from one sample sequenced in a study of control samples from healthy donors and cancer patients. Method: immunoSEQ multiplex PCR; TCRdb's copy keeps in-frame clones and lacks some. There are about 410,000 clones in the sample; 75% to 95% occur only once, and around 6.4% lies in the top ten. The sample comprised PBMCs. Every receptor here comes from a man aged 35-49 years with head and neck cancer.

The rearrangement uses TRBV6-6 and TRBJ2-7; 8 bases match TRBD2. This CDR3 contains 14 residues. Germline CDR1 is MNHNY and CDR2 is SVGAGI (reference sequence). The V gene end was trimmed by 2 bases and the J gene end by 7 bases; junction bases not matched to a gene: 7. The CDR3 sequence is CASSYVREGFEQYF. CDR3 coding DNA: TGTGCCAGCAGTTACGTCCGGGAGGGCTTTGAGCAGTACTTC.

J is TRBJ2-5 and V is TRBV11-2; D uncertain. CDR3 length: 12 amino acids. In germline, CDR1 is SGHAT, CDR2 FQNNGV. V lost 2 bases, J lost 13 bases, and 14 bases lay in between. The CDR3, as DNA: TGTGCCAGCAGCTTACCAAACGGTCCGTGGTACTTC. Protein: CASSLPNGPWYF.

This chain joins TRBV9 and TRBJ1-5; maybe TRBD1 (5 bases). The V gene lost 4 bases and the J gene lost 3 bases, with 14 bases spanning the gap. CDR3 length: 15 residues. Per germline, CDR1 SGDLS and CDR2 YYNGEE. The CDR3 protein is CASSPTTVLNQPQHF. The CDR3 DNA follows: TGTGCCAGCAGCCCCACGACAGTTCTCAATCAGCCCCAGCATTTT. Full variable domain (missing parts from reference TRBV9 and TRBJ1-5): DSGVTQTPKHLITATGQRVTLRCSPRSGDLSVYWYQQSLDQGLQFLIQYYNGEERAKGNILERFSAQQFPDLHSELNLSSLELGDSALYFCASSPTTVLNQPQHFGDGTRLSIL.

V gene TRBV4-3 combines with J gene TRBJ1-1, with unresolved D. Germline CDR1 is LGHNA and CDR2 is YSLEER. The length of the CDR3 is 13 residues. V shed 4 bases and J shed 0 bases, with 6 bases lying between them. In DNA form, the CDR3 reads TGCGCCAGCAGCCCTAGCTTGAACACTGAAGCTTTCTTT. This encodes CASSPSLNTEAFF.

This clone was counted a single time. The V and J genes are TRBV20-1 and TRBJ2-5; 7 bases fit TRBD2. This CDR3 comprises 11 residues. With 8 bases clipped from V and 3 bases from J, the junction kept 3 bases outside the gene matches. Germline-derived CDR1 and CDR2 are DFQATT and SNEGSKA (reference sequence). CDR3 nucleotides: TGCAGTCCCCGGGAGGAAGAGACCCAGTACTTC. It encodes CSPREEETQYF.

The genes are TRBV5-4 and TRBJ1-2; D possibly corresponds to TRBD1 (6 bases). V was pared by 2 bases and J by 0 bases, with 14 bases between. This CDR3 contains 16 residues. CDR1 and CDR2 (germline): SGHNT, YYREEE (reference sequence). CDR3 in DNA: TGTGCCAGCAGCTTTTGGGGGCGCCTCACTAACTATGGCTACACCTTC. Protein: CASSFWGRLTNYGYTF.

The V call is TRBV27, the J call TRBJ2-5, with 12 bases that match TRBD2. V gave up 4 bases and J gave up 5 bases; unmatched junction bases: 8. The length of the CDR3 is 16 residues. CDR1 MNHEY and CDR2 SMNVEV come from the germline V gene (reference sequence). CDR3 protein: CASSSRLAGERETQYF. The CDR3 nucleotides are TGTGCCAGCAGTTCCCGACTAGCGGGAGAGCGTGAGACCCAGTACTTC.

The rearrangement joins TRBV28 to TRBJ1-2; D uncertain. The CDR3 is 13 amino acids. The germline gives CDR1 MDHEN, CDR2 SYDVKM. The V gene lost 8 bases and the J gene lost 3 bases, with 13 bases spanning the gap. CDR3: CASVNQADYGYTF. The CDR3 DNA reads TGTGCCAGCGTAAATCAGGCAGACTATGGCTACACCTTC.

The V call is TRBV18, the J call TRBJ1-2; 7 bases match TRBD1. Germline assignment: CDR1 KGHSH and CDR2 LQKENI. CDR3 size: 14 residues. The J segment lost 0 bases and the V segment lost 4 bases, leaving 2 bases of the junction unmatched. CDR3 DNA sequence: TGTGCCAGCTCACGGGACAGCGCTAACTATGGCTACACCTTC. It yields the protein CASSRDSANYGYTF.

The J gene is TRBJ2-1, the V gene TRBV3-1 (or the pseudogene TRBV3-2); no reliable D call. Per germline, CDR1 LGHDT and CDR2 YNNKEL (reference sequence). Trimming removed 4 bases at V and 8 bases at J, with 12 bases between. CDR3 length: 13 amino acids. DNA for the CDR3: TGTGCCAGCAGCCTGGCCGGGCGCGATGAGCAGTTCTTC. Residues: CASSLAGRDEQFF.

The rearrangement links TRBV6-5 to TRBJ2-2, with D perhaps matching TRBD1 (6 bases). The V gene lost 0 bases and the J gene lost 6 bases, with 11 bases spanning the gap. The CDR3 is 15 amino acids. Germline V lookup: CDR1 MNHEY, CDR2 SVGAGI. CDR3 in amino acids: CASSYSWQGSGELFF. For the CDR3, the DNA is TGTGCCAGCAGTTACTCGTGGCAGGGGTCCGGGGAGCTGTTTTTT.